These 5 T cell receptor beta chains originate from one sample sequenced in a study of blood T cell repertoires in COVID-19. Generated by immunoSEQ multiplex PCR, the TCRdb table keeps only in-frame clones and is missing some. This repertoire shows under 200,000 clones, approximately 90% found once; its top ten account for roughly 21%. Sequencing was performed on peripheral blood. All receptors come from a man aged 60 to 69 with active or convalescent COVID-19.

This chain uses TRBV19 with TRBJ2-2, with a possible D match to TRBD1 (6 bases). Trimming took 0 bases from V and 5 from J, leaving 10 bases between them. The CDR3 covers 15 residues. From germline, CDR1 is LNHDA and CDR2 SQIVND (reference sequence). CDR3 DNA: TGTGCCAGTAGTATAGAGTATAGGGGGACCGGGGAGCTGTTTTTT. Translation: CASSIEYRGTGELFF.

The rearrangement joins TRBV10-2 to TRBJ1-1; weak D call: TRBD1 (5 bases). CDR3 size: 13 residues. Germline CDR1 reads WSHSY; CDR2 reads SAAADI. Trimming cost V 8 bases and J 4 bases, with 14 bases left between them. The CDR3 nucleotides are TGCGCCAGCTGGGCAGGGCTCGGCACTGAAGCTTTCTTT. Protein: CASWAGLGTEAFF.

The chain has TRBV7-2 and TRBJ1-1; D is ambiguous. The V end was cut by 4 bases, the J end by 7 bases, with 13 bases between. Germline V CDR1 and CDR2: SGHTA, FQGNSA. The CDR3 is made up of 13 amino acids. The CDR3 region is CASSSRGGNEAFF. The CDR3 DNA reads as TGTGCCAGCAGCTCCCGAGGAGGGAATGAAGCTTTCTTT.

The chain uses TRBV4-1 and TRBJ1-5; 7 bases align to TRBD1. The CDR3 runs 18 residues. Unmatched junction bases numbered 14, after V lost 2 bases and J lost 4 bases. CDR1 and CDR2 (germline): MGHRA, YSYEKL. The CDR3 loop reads CASSQNNGPGQINQPQHF. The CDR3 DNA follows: TGCGCCAGCAGCCAAAATAACGGACCGGGACAGATTAATCAGCCCCAGCATTTT.

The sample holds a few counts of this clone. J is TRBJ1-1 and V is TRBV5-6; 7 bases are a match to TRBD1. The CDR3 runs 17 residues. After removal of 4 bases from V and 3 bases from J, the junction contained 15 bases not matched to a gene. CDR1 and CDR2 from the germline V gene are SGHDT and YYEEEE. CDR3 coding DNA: TGTGCCAGCAGCCCCCTGACAGGGTTGCAGGCGTACACTGAAGCTTTCTTT. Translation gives CASSPLTGLQAYTEAFF.